This TCR beta chain was obtained from a study of T cell responses to AZD1222 COVID-19 vaccine. Study context: Second-dose groups at about 4 or about 12 weeks were pooled. Study-wide points: The CD4 TCRs associated with vaccination extended across spike and predominated at 160-218 and 743-854. Every sample of the repertoires postdated the peak T cell response. Reports say nearly half of spike-specific TCRs go after unmutated variant regions.

V shed 0 bases and J shed 2 bases, with 7 bases lying between them. The CDR3 contains 13 residues. CDR1 is GTSNPN, CDR2 SVGIG, per germline (reference sequence). As to this clone: Its antigen is undetermined. This sample also contains other DNA sequences that code for the same CDR3.

Sequencing used immunoSEQ multiplex PCR; TCRdb keeps in-frame clones, though not all of them. This sample has over 85,000 clones; 90% to 95% occur once, and the top ten carry 10% to 15%. Here the sequenced sample was peripheral blood, taken on day 0 of AZD1222 vaccination. This chain links TRBV30 with TRBJ1-1; D is ambiguous. The receptor was derived from an adult in good health. The CDR3 here is CAWSVGGNTEAFF. For the CDR3, the DNA is TGTGCCTGGAGTGTTGGCGGCAACACTGAAGCTTTCTTT.